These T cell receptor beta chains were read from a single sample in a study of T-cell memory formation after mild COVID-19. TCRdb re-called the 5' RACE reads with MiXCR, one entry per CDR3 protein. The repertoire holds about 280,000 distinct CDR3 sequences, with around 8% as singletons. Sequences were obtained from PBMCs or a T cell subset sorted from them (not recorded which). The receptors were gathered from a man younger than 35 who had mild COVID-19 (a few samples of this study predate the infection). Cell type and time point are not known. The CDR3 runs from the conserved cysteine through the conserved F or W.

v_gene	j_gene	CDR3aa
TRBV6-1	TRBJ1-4	CASSETGGNEKLFF
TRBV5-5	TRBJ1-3	CASEYGSGNTIYF
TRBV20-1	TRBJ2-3	CSARERRGRTDTQYF
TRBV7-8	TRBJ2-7	CASSPRDRSSYEQYF
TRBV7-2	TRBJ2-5	CASSLAGAGGLETQYF
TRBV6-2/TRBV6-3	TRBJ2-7	CASLKRGGRTSYEQYF
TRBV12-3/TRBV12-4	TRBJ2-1	CASSRTSGGVKDNEQFF
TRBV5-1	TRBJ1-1	CASSLQRNTEAFF
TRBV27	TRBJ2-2	CASSLAWRQPGELFF
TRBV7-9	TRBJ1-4	CASSFLARGGYEKLFF
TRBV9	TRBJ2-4	CASSAGTSGGLAKNIQYF
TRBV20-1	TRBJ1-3	CSAYSAGTGNTIYF
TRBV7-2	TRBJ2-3	CASSSRLAGGGDTQYF
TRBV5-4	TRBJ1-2	CASSAPSGYGYTF
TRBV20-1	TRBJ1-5	CSATGEPNQPQHF
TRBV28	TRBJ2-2	CASTNPATGELFF
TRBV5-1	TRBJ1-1	CASSLDPNTEAFF
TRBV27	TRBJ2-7	CASSLRSPYEQYF
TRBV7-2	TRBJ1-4	CASSPRVGGAGEKLFF
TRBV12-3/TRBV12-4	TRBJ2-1	CASSLYRRGLAGGNNEQFF
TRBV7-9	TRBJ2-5	CASEFQRGATGETQYF
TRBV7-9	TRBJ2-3	CASSLTSGGTQYF
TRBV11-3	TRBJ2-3	CASSPGQGAVDTQYF
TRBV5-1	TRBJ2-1	CASSSTGWGNEQFF
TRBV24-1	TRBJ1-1	CATSDPGAGTEAFF
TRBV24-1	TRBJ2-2	CATSAGLGGELFF
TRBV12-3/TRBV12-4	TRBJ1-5	CASSFTRRNQPQHF
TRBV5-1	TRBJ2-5	CASSLWDRQETQYF
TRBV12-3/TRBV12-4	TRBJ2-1	CASRDPGQGSGEQFF
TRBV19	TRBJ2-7	CASSPALGSYEQYF
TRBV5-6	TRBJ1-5	CASSWTANQPQHF
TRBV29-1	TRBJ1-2	CSVGDRNYGYTF
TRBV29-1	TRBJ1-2	CSVTSGGYTF
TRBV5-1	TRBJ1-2	CASSPGGLFNYGYTF
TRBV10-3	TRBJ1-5	CAISGGPGGNQPQHF
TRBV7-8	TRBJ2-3	CASSLVVLGRLGTDTQYF
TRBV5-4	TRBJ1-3	CASSLVNDRNTIYF
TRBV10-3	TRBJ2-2	CAIKNTGELFF
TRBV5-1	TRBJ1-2	CASTPQVGDHYGYTF
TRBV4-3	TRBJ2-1	CASSPGTASYNEQFF